This T cell receptor beta chain was recovered during a study of T cells in Graves' hyperthyroidism and ophthalmopathy. This CDR3 is built from 14 residues. Trimming stripped 8 bases from V and 1 base from J, with 17 bases between. Germline CDR1 DFQATT, CDR2 SNEGSKA (reference sequence). This clonotype was detected ten times or more. Patients with ophthalmopathy all had a Clinical Activity Score of at least 3, a NOSPECS grade of at least 4 and duration under 3 months. Clinical symptoms, serum thyroxine, TRAb, thyroid ultrasound and orbital computed tomography established diagnosis. RNA transcripts yielded amplified TCR beta CDR3 regions. HTBI primers drove first-round RT-PCR of the TCR CDR3. One entry per CDR3 protein results from TCRdb running MiXCR on the multiplex PCR reads. Of about 600,000 distinct CDR3 sequences listed, roughly 15% were seen once; the top ten hold around 13%.

Sequencing input: blood. The clonotype was recovered from a woman between 45 and 60 years old with Graves' ophthalmopathy. The chain couples TRBV20-1 to TRBJ1-1; D not certain. The CDR3 region has the DNA TGCAGTAGTGTTAAAACCTCGCGGAACACTGAAGCTTTCTTT. It specifies CSSVKTSRNTEAFF.